This T cell receptor (beta chain) derives from a study of pediatric ulcerative colitis. The wider study: Disease was pancolitis in more than five and left-sided in two, histology-confirmed.

The data were produced by immunoSEQ multiplex PCR, yet TCRdb's version contains in-frame clones alone and is incomplete. The sample lists 65,000 or so clones; approximately 87% were seen once. Trimming shortened V by 3 bases and J by 5 bases, and 10 bases separated the two germline ends. This CDR3 spans 13 amino acids. CDR1 and CDR2 from the germline V gene are MNHNY and SVGAGI (reference sequence). J is TRBJ1-2 and V is TRBV6-6, with a possible D match to TRBD1 (5 bases). The receptor was derived from a boy aged 10-17 years with severe ulcerative colitis. Specimen: blood. This CDR3 reads CASSYYGGYGYTF. The CDR3 nucleotides are TGTGCCAGCAGTTATTACGGGGGATATGGCTACACCTTC.